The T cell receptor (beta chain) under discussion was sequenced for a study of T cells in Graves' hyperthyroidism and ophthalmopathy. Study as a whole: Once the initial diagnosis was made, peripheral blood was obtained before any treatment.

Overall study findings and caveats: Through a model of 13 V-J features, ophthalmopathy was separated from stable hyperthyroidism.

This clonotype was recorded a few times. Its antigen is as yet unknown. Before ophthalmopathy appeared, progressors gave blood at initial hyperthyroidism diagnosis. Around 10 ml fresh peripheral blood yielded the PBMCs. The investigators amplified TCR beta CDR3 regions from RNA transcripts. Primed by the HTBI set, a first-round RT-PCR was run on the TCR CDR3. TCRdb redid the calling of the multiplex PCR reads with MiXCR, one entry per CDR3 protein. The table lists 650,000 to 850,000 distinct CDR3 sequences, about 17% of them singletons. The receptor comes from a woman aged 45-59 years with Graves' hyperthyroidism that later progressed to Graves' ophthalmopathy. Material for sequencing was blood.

For the CDR3, the DNA is TGTGCCATCAGTGCACGAACAGATGGTGAGACCCAGTACTTC. Its protein is CAISARTDGETQYF. The rearrangement uses TRBV10-3 and TRBJ2-5; D remains unclear. Germline CDR1 is ENHRY and CDR2 is SYGVKD. The germline V and J ends were trimmed by 4 bases and 5 bases, with 14 bases remaining between them. This CDR3 is built from 14 residues.